The clone carrying this T cell receptor (beta chain) showed up just once. There are 17 residues in the CDR3. Trimming cost V 4 bases and J 0 bases; bases outside gene matches: 5. The germline CDR1 and CDR2 sequences are SNHLY and FYNNEI. The record originates from a study of control samples from healthy donors and cancer patients. Here immunoSEQ multiplex PCR was the method, and the copy in TCRdb shows in-frame clones only, minus some. The sample has about 61,000 clones, 90% seen once. The V gene is TRBV2, the J gene TRBJ2-3; TRBD2 aligns across 12 bases. The sequence was obtained from a man aged 55 to 70 with colorectal cancer. Source material: PBMCs. In DNA, the CDR3 is TGTGCCAGCAGTGTCCTAGCGGGGGGGCTTAGCACAGATACGCAGTATTTT. Protein product: CASSVLAGGLSTDTQYF.